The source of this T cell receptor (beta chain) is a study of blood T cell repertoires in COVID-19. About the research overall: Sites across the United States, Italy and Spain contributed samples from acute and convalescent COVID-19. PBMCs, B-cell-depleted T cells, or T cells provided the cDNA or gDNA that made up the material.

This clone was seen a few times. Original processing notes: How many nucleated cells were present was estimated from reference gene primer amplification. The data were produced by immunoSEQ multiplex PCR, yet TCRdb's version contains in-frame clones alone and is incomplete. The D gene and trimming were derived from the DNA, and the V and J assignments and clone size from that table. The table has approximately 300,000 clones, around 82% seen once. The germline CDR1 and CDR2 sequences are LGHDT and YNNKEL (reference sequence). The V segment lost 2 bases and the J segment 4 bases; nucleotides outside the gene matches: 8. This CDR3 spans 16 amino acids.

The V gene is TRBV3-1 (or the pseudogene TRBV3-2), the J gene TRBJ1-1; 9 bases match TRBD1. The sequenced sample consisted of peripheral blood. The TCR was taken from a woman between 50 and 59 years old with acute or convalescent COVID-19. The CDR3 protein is CASSQFTGGAGTEAFF. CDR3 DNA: TGTGCCAGCAGCCAATTTACAGGGGGCGCGGGCACTGAAGCTTTCTTT.